This T cell receptor beta chain was obtained from a study of post-analysis software for immune sequencing data (dated by TCRdb to between 2015 and 2017). With respect to the entire study: Relapsing-remitting, secondary progressive and progressive-relapsing multiple sclerosis were recorded as disease courses, and subtype annotation was lacking for some patients. Patient repertoires were compared against around 10 previously published healthy control repertoires from donors aged roughly 6 to 28 years. A subset of samples was prepared in parallel using single-end sample barcoding, then pooled and co-amplified after Illumina adapter ligation.

The library was obtained by PCR. The sample was run on an Illumina HiSeq 2500. To reduce PCR and sequencing biases, unique molecular identifiers were built into the TCR beta cDNA libraries. Some 500,000 cDNA molecules were obtained for every 1 to 10 million input T cells, so each molecule roughly corresponded to one T cell. The patient libraries were prepared and sequenced using the same protocol as the earlier healthy control dataset. Within a given batch, samples were prepared together, multiplexed and sequenced on the same HiSeq lane. The study's own analysis went as follows. MIGEC handled the raw barcoded reads, throwing out single-read molecular identifier groups before consensus assembly and CDR3 extraction. Clonotype tables were post-analysed with VDJtools, normalizing diversity by down-sampling all datasets to the smallest sample size. Repertoire overlap clustering matched CDR3 amino acid but not nucleotide sequences to correct batch-related cross-sample contamination. The public reads were quality trimmed at Q25 with fastp and then assembled into clones with MiXCR by TCRdb, keeping productive beta chains. Each entry merges the rows of one CDR3 protein and shows their most common DNA and genes. For this entry, the V and J calls and clone size follow TCRdb and not the study's own pipeline. The sample table contains about 820,000 distinct CDR3 sequences; only one count was recorded for approximately 57% of them. Jointly, the top ten make up approximately 4.4% of the sample.

To demonstrate the VDJtools post-analysis software, the study profiled TCR beta repertoires from the peripheral blood of around 13 young patients with multiple sclerosis. The multiple sclerosis patients were children and adolescents ranging in age from roughly 6 to 15 years. On this clonotype: Its binding antigen is unknown. The record has no base qualities; no much larger clone is one base away.

As encoded in the germline V gene, CDR1 is SGHTA while CDR2 is FQGNSA. Inclusive of the bounding cysteine and phenylalanine, the CDR3 is 16 residues long. Left in the record is the CDR3 DNA by itself, 48 bases read in frame from the first base. The trim is 3 bases for V and 1 base for J, with a gap of 15 bases between the germline ends. The study at large found these results: Roughly 5 TRBV segments, including TRBV5-6, TRBV5-1 and TRBV20-1, were significantly more frequent in patients than controls. The multiple sclerosis patient group was slightly younger than the control group. Strong co-clustering of samples prepared in the same batch was shown by direct clustering with F measure, prompting a batch-effect correction. Compared with controls, multiple sclerosis patients had significantly lower normalized Chao1 diversity, a finding suggesting substantial peripheral T-cell clonal expansion.

The V gene is TRBV7-2 and the J gene is TRBJ1-1; a tentative D match to TRBD1 spans 6 bases. Sequenced sample: blood. The source of this sequence is a girl aged 10-17 years with multiple sclerosis. The CDR3 sequence is CASSLVGALPNTEAFF. The DNA reads TGTGCCAGCAGCTTGGTGGGGGCATTACCGAACACTGAAGCTTTCTTT.